A selection of T cell receptor beta chains follows, all from one sample in a study of blood T cell repertoires in COVID-19. The assay was immunoSEQ multiplex PCR, and TCRdb's table has in-frame clones only and misses some. The sample carries fewer than 400,000 clones, 80% to 90% recorded once. What was sequenced was peripheral blood. These receptors all come from a man younger than 40 with active or convalescent COVID-19. The CDR3 runs from the conserved cysteine through the conserved F or W. A D gene is named only where the DNA matches it firmly. Clone size is not always given. Where it is, it says once, few, many or a class for expanded clones.

J	size	V	D	DNA	CDR3
TRBJ1-6	-	TRBV30	-	TGTGCCTGGACCCTCACGCGTCTTAATTCACCCCTCCACTTT	CAWTLTRLNSPLHF
TRBJ2-7	-	TRBV30	-	TGTGCCTGGAGCGGAGGAAGGGAATACGAGCAGTACTTC	CAWSGGREYEQYF
TRBJ1-2	-	TRBV3-1/TRBV3-2	-	TGTGCCAGCCGCCCTAGGGCAGGGCCAAACTATGGCTACACCTTC	CASRPRAGPNYGYTF
TRBJ2-7	-	TRBV30	-	TGTGCCTGGACTCGTATTGGGCGGGCTGGGATTCAGCAGTACTTC	CAWTRIGRAGIQQYF
TRBJ1-5	-	TRBV12-3/TRBV12-4	-	TGTGCCAGCAGCCTGGGGCGCAATCAGCCCCAGCATTTT	CASSLGRNQPQHF
TRBJ2-7	once	TRBV6-1	TRBD1	TGTGCCAGCAGTGAATCCCAGGGGGTGGGAGAGCAGTACTTC	CASSESQGVGEQYF
TRBJ2-2	few	TRBV4-3	-	TGCGCCAGCAGCCAGAGAACTGTAGCGAACACCGGGGAGCTGTTTTTT	CASSQRTVANTGELFF
TRBJ1-1	-	TRBV18	-	TGTGCCAGCTCACCACCGGGCTCGGACACTGAAGCTTTCTTT	CASSPPGSDTEAFF
TRBJ1-1	-	TRBV5-1	TRBD1	TGCGCCAGCAGCTTCCGACAGGGTGGAACTGAAGCTTTCTTT	CASSFRQGGTEAFF
TRBJ2-7	-	TRBV6-2/TRBV6-3	-	TGTGCCAGCAGTCCAGCGGGACACATATACGAGCAGTACTTC	CASSPAGHIYEQYF
TRBJ2-1	few	TRBV7-2	TRBD2	TGTGCCAGCAGGGCAGTAGCGGGAGGCCATGAGCAGTTCTTC	CASRAVAGGHEQFF
TRBJ1-6	few	TRBV6-2/TRBV6-3	-	TGTGCCAGCAGTTACCCCCCGGGGTGGAATTCACCCCTCCACTTT	CASSYPPGWNSPLHF
TRBJ1-3	-	TRBV4-1	-	TGCGCCAGCAGCCAAGAGTGGGTAGGGGCCGGAAACACCATATATTTT	CASSQEWVGAGNTIYF
TRBJ1-2	-	TRBV4-3	TRBD1	TGCGCCAGCAGCCCAGGTCCGGACAGGGGACGGGGCTACACCTTC	CASSPGPDRGRGYTF
TRBJ2-5	-	TRBV5-4	-	TGTGCCAGCAGCCTTCTTGGGGCCCAGGAGACCCAGTACTTC	CASSLLGAQETQYF
TRBJ2-1	few	TRBV7-2	TRBD2	TGTGCCAGCAGCTTGGCCGGGACTAGGAGTACTGAGCAGTTCTTC	CASSLAGTRSTEQFF
TRBJ1-1	-	TRBV7-2	-	TGTGCCAGCAGCTCCGACAGGAACACTGAAGCTTTCTTT	CASSSDRNTEAFF
TRBJ2-3	-	TRBV11-3	TRBD2	TGTGCCAGCAGCTTAGCCCCCGCGGGGGGATTGGATACGCAGTATTTT	CASSLAPAGGLDTQYF
TRBJ2-3	-	TRBV7-7	TRBD2	TGTGCCAGCAGCCCCGGACTAGGCACAGATACGCAGTATTTT	CASSPGLGTDTQYF
TRBJ1-2	many	TRBV7-2	TRBD1	TGTGCCAGCAGCTTCGGACAGGGAGAATATGGCTACACCTTC	CASSFGQGEYGYTF
TRBJ2-7	-	TRBV29-1	TRBD1	TGCAGTGTGGGACAGCCCTCCTACGAGCAGTACTTC	CSVGQPSYEQYF
TRBJ1-2	once	TRBV27	-	TGTGCCAGCAGTTTATTGGCGGGAATGGATGGCTACACCTTC	CASSLLAGMDGYTF
TRBJ2-3	-	TRBV6-2/TRBV6-3	-	TGTGCCAGCAGTGCAACTGTCACAGATACGCAGTATTTT	CASSATVTDTQYF
TRBJ2-6	-	TRBV2	TRBD2	TGTGCCAGCAGTGCGGGACTAGCGGGAGAGAGAGGGGCCAACGTCCTGACTTTC	CASSAGLAGERGANVLTF
TRBJ1-2	-	TRBV12-3/TRBV12-4	-	TGTGCCAGCAGGCCTCCTGACAGGCAGGGCTACACCTTC	CASRPPDRQGYTF
TRBJ1-2	few	TRBV19	-	TGTGCCAGTAGTATAGGCGGATGGAACACCTTC	CASSIGGWNTF
TRBJ1-5	once	TRBV6-2/TRBV6-3	-	TGTGCCAGCAGTTACTCCCACTTACGGGGAGGCAATCAGCCCCAGCATTTT	CASSYSHLRGGNQPQHF
TRBJ2-1	-	TRBV5-1	-	TGCGCCAGCAGAGCCGGGTCGGCGAGCTCCTACAATGAGCAGTTCTTC	CASRAGSASSYNEQFF
TRBJ2-2	-	TRBV4-2	-	TGTGCCAGCAGCCAGAGCGGACCCACCGGGGAGCTGTTTTTT	CASSQSGPTGELFF
TRBJ1-1	-	TRBV19	TRBD1	TGTGCCAGTATAAGGAATACAGGGCCCAGACAGGGGGCTTTCTTT	CASIRNTGPRQGAFF
TRBJ2-7	-	TRBV5-4	TRBD1	TGTGCCAGCCGGGACAGGGGGCGAAGCGAGCAGTACTTC	CASRDRGRSEQYF
TRBJ2-7	once	TRBV9	-	TGTGCCAGCAGCGTAGGGGGCCGCTACGAGCAGTACTTC	CASSVGGRYEQYF
TRBJ1-2	-	TRBV7-3	TRBD1	TGTGCCAGCAGCTTCCAGGGGGCGGCGGGCTACACCTTC	CASSFQGAAGYTF
TRBJ1-1	-	TRBV29-1	TRBD1	TGCAGCGTTGGGGACAGGGGACGTGAAGCTTTCTTT	CSVGDRGREAFF
TRBJ1-1	once	TRBV6-5	-	TGTGCCAGCGGGGCCCGCGAAGCTTTCTTT	CASGAREAFF
TRBJ2-1	-	TRBV10-3	-	TGTGCCATCAGTGAGGAGGAGGGGTTGCAGTTCTTC	CAISEEEGLQFF
TRBJ1-1	-	TRBV5-5	-	TGTGCCAGCAGCTATCGGGGGGTCACGGCGAACACTGAAGCTTTCTTT	CASSYRGVTANTEAFF
TRBJ2-2	-	TRBV19	TRBD2	TGTGCCAGTAGCATACTAGCGGGGTCCGGAGGCGGGGAGCTGTTTTTT	CASSILAGSGGGELFF
TRBJ2-7	-	TRBV28	-	TGTGCCAGCAGTTTGCAGGTTTACGAGCAGTACTTC	CASSLQVYEQYF
TRBJ1-5	-	TRBV19	-	TGTGCCAGTAGTATAGTCCTAAAGGGGAGCAATCAGCCCCAGCATTTT	CASSIVLKGSNQPQHF
TRBJ1-3	-	TRBV10-3	TRBD1	TGTGCCATCAGGAACGGGACCGCGACAGGGCTGAAAAACACCATATATTTT	CAIRNGTATGLKNTIYF
TRBJ2-2	-	TRBV5-1	-	TGCGCCAGCAGTCCAGGCTGGAACACCGGGGAGCTGTTTTTT	CASSPGWNTGELFF
TRBJ1-5	-	TRBV12-3/TRBV12-4	-	TGTGCCAGCAGTTTGCAGGCAAATCAGCCCCAGCATTTT	CASSLQANQPQHF
TRBJ1-5	-	TRBV6-5	-	TGTGCCAGCAGTAGGGACTCCAATCAGCCCCAGCATTTT	CASSRDSNQPQHF
TRBJ2-7	-	TRBV18	-	TGTGCCAGCTCACCGGACTTGGGCACCTACGAGCAGTACTTC	CASSPDLGTYEQYF